Below, 20 T cell receptor beta chains from the same sample are listed, as sequenced in a study of cytomegalovirus exposure and HLA in healthy donors. PCR primers comprised 60 Vbeta and 13 Jbeta primers. Data came from immunoSEQ multiplex PCR; TCRdb stores just in-frame clones and leaves some out. The sample lists around 230,000 clones; about 88% were seen once. The specimen was PBMCs. These receptors originate from a girl aged 2 to 10 in good health and CMV-seronegative.

Turning to this clone: Other nucleotide sequences from this sample produce the same CDR3. The rearrangement joins TRBV6-5 to TRBJ2-1, with 8 positions matching TRBD2. From germline, CDR1 is MNHEY and CDR2 SVGAGI. After removal of 6 bases from V and 5 bases from J, the junction contained 9 bases not matched to a gene. This CDR3 has 15 amino acids. The CDR3 sequence: CASRLATSAHNEQFF. DNA for the CDR3: TGTGCCAGCAGGCTAGCGACTAGCGCCCACAATGAGCAGTTCTTC.

J is TRBJ1-1 and V is TRBV5-4; 7 bases are shared with TRBD1. This CDR3 spans 14 amino acids. The trim removed 7 bases at V and 1 base at J, leaving 7 bases unmatched. The germline CDR1 and CDR2 sequences are SGHNT and YYREEE (reference sequence). The CDR3 sequence is CASAWGQSNTEAFF. Here the CDR3 DNA reads TGTGCCAGCGCCTGGGGACAGTCGAACACTGAAGCTTTCTTT.

The CDR3 DNA is TGCGCCAGCAGCTTGGCCCGGGACCAAGAGACCCAGTACTTC. Its protein is CASSLARDQETQYF. The chain employs TRBV5-1 and TRBJ2-5; D gene uncertain. The CDR3 loop spans 14 amino acids. With 0 bases removed from V and 0 bases from J, the gap between germline ends came to 6 bases. Germline V lookup: CDR1 SGHRS, CDR2 YFSETQ.

J is TRBJ2-3 and V is TRBV5-1, with D unresolved. Trimming took 1 base from V and 5 from J, leaving 5 bases between them. The CDR3 is made up of 12 amino acids. CDR1 is SGHRS and CDR2 is YFSETQ in the germline V gene. In DNA, the CDR3 is TGCGCCAGCAGCTTGCAGGTAGATACGCAGTATTTT. Translated: CASSLQVDTQYF. Variable domain in full (rest from reference TRBV5-1 and TRBJ2-3): KAGVTQTPRYLIKTRGQQVTLSCSPISGHRSVSWYQQTPGQGLQFLFEYFSETQRNKGNFPGRFSGRQFSNSRSEMNVSTLELGDSALYLCASSLQVDTQYFGPGTRLTVL.

This sequence joins TRBV5-4 and TRBJ2-3; 7 bases map to TRBD2. This CDR3 has 17 residues. J was trimmed by 2 bases and V by 1 base; bases with no gene match: 10. Germline loops: CDR1 SGHNT, CDR2 YYREEE (reference sequence). The CDR3: CASSLRTGGPYTDTQYF. In nucleotides, the CDR3 is TGTGCCAGCAGCTTGAGGACGGGGGGACCTTACACAGATACGCAGTATTTT.

The gene calls are TRBV5-3 and TRBJ2-7, with D unclear. TRBV5-3 is treated as an ORF (open reading frame) with a function not yet certain. The CDR3 length is 15 residues. Trimming left V 0 bases short and J 2 bases short, with 12 bases between. Here the CDR3 reads CARSLAPEYPYEQYF. The CDR3 DNA is TGTGCCAGAAGCTTGGCCCCGGAGTACCCCTACGAGCAGTACTTC.

The genes are TRBV2 and TRBJ1-5; 8 bases map to TRBD1. This CDR3 contains 17 residues. Germline values: CDR1 SNHLY, CDR2 FYNNEI. The V and J ends lost 6 bases and 6 bases, in that order; junction bases with no gene match: 16. CDR3 amino acids: CASSKGADRGMVQPQHF. The CDR3 DNA sequence: TGTGCCAGCAGCAAGGGCGCCGACAGGGGTATGGTTCAGCCCCAGCATTTT.

The chain has TRBV6-4 and TRBJ2-3; D may be TRBD2 (5 bases). This CDR3 is 15 amino acids long. Germline lookup yields CDR1 MRHNA and CDR2 SNTAGT. V lost 7 bases, J lost 0 bases, and 14 bases lay in between. The CDR3 reads CASTPDSPSTDTQYF. In nucleotides, the CDR3 is TGTGCCAGCACTCCGGACTCGCCTAGCACAGATACGCAGTATTTT.

This rearrangement joins TRBV30 to TRBJ2-7; TRBD2 aligns across 7 bases. The V segment lost 1 base and the J segment 1 base; nucleotides outside the gene matches: 4. Germline V CDR1 and CDR2: GTSNPN, SVGIG (reference sequence). The CDR3 extends over 14 amino acids. CDR3 sequence (DNA): TGTGCCTGGAGTGCTGGGGGGGGGTCCTACGAGCAGTACTTC. The encoded protein is CAWSAGGGSYEQYF.

This clone has a handful of counts. V usage is TRBV5-1 and J usage is TRBJ1-4, with D perhaps matching TRBD1 (5 bases). Germline loops: CDR1 SGHRS, CDR2 YFSETQ. Trimming left V 6 bases short and J 10 bases short, with 16 bases between. This CDR3 is 13 amino acids long. The DNA of the CDR3 is TGCGCCAGCAAGCCCGGGGGGGAAGGAAAACTGTTTTTT. Its protein product is CASKPGGEGKLFF.

This clone has just a few counts. The V and J genes are TRBV11-2 and TRBJ2-2; D uncertain. Germline CDR1 reads SGHAT; CDR2 reads FQNNGV. The CDR3 is made up of 12 amino acids. Deletions cut 5 bases from V and 13 bases from J, with 14 bases between. The DNA for the CDR3 is TGTGCCAGCAGCGGTAGAATCCCGGGGCTGTTTTTT. It codes for CASSGRIPGLFF.

This chain uses TRBV7-3 with TRBJ1-2; D remains ambiguous. V was clipped by 0 bases and J by 3 bases, with 14 bases between them. The CDR3 sequence is 16 residues long. CDR1 SGHTA and CDR2 FQGTGA come from the germline V gene. The CDR3 loop is CASSLTPPMGHYGYTF. The CDR3 DNA follows: TGTGCCAGCAGCTTAACCCCCCCAATGGGCCACTATGGCTACACCTTC. Using reference TRBV7-3 and TRBJ1-2 for the parts outside the CDR3, the full variable domain is GAGVSQTPSNKVTEKGKYVELRCDPISGHTALYWYRQSLGQGPEFLIYFQGTGAADDSGLPNDRFFAVRPEGSVSTLKIQRTERGDSAVYLCASSLTPPMGHYGYTFGSGTRLTVV.

The chain links TRBV6-1 to TRBJ2-4, with TRBD2 identical over 8 bases. V lost 2 bases, J lost 9 bases, and 9 bases stayed unmatched. The germline CDR1 and CDR2 sequences are MNHNS and SASEGT. This CDR3 is built from 15 residues. CDR3 loop: CASSEYSGKGGIQYF. DNA of the CDR3: TGTGCCAGCAGTGAATATAGCGGGAAAGGGGGCATTCAGTACTTC.

This rearrangement joins TRBV5-1 to TRBJ1-4; 7 nucleotides line up with TRBD1. Per the germline V gene, CDR1 is SGHRS and CDR2 is YFSETQ. With V trimmed by 2 bases and J by 8 bases, 3 bases remained unmatched. The CDR3 spans 13 residues. CDR3 in amino acids: CASSLQGYEKLFF. CDR3 coding DNA: TGCGCCAGCAGCTTACAGGGGTACGAAAAACTGTTTTTT. The full variable domain, rest sourced from reference TRBV5-1 and TRBJ1-4, is KAGVTQTPRYLIKTRGQQVTLSCSPISGHRSVSWYQQTPGQGLQFLFEYFSETQRNKGNFPGRFSGRQFSNSRSEMNVSTLELGDSALYLCASSLQGYEKLFFGSGTQLSVL.

This chain uses TRBV30 with TRBJ2-7; TRBD2 agrees at 7 bases. V was clipped by 5 bases and J by 0 bases; unmatched bases: 7. Germline loops: CDR1 GTSNPN, CDR2 SVGIG (reference sequence). The CDR3 length is 14 residues. Here the CDR3 reads CAWRPGGSSYEQYF. CDR3 nucleotide sequence: TGTGCCTGGCGACCGGGCGGGAGCTCCTACGAGCAGTACTTC.

This rearrangement joins TRBV18 to TRBJ2-2; D uncertain. CDR3 length: 14 residues. V was trimmed by 2 bases and J by 1 base, leaving 5 bases between them. Germline CDR1 is KGHSH and CDR2 is LQKENI. The CDR3 reads CASSPGGNTGELFF. The CDR3 nucleotides are TGTGCCAGCTCACCAGGCGGGAACACCGGGGAGCTGTTTTTT.

This clone has just a few counts. The rearrangement uses TRBV6-4 and TRBJ1-1, with no clear D. From germline, CDR1 is MRHNA and CDR2 SNTAGT. Deletions cut 3 bases from V and 1 base from J, with 6 bases between. CDR3 length: 13 residues. DNA of the CDR3: TGTGCCAGCAGTGAGCGGGGGAACACTGAAGCTTTCTTT. It yields the protein CASSERGNTEAFF.

The J gene is TRBJ1-2, the V gene TRBV19, with TRBD1 as a possible D gene (6 bases). This CDR3 region has 15 residues. CDR1 and CDR2 (germline): LNHDA, SQIVND (reference sequence). Trimming removed 5 bases from V and 8 bases from J, with 21 bases in between. The CDR3 sequence is CASSGPVRGARGYTF. Written as DNA, the CDR3 is TGTGCCAGTAGTGGCCCCGTACGGGGGGCGCGGGGCTACACCTTC.

The genes are TRBV27 and TRBJ2-6; TRBD1 aligns across 9 bases. CDR3 length equals 16 residues. The trim removed 9 bases at V and 2 bases at J, leaving 8 bases unmatched. Looked up from germline, CDR1 is MNHEY and CDR2 is SMNVEV (reference sequence). CDR3 region: CASTQGALAGANVLTF. DNA for the CDR3: TGTGCCAGTACACAGGGGGCTCTAGCTGGGGCCAACGTCCTGACTTTC.

V is TRBV9 and J is TRBJ2-3; TRBD2 agrees at 14 bases. V lost 4 bases, J lost 6 bases, and 10 bases stayed unmatched. The CDR3 contains 17 residues. Germline CDR1 SGDLS, CDR2 YYNGEE. The CDR3 sequence is CASSPLKTSGGADTQYF. The CDR3 DNA reads as TGTGCCAGCAGCCCCCTGAAGACTAGCGGGGGGGCGGATACGCAGTATTTT.